This entry lists 21 T cell receptor beta chains sequenced from one sample in a study of PD-L1 blockade in urothelial cancer. The method was immunoSEQ multiplex PCR; TCRdb's version includes in-frame clones alone and lacks a portion of them. Here the sample spans 35,000 or so clones, about a third being singletons. Here the sequenced sample was tumor tissue, taken before atezolizumab (anti-PD-L1) treatment. The receptors were sampled from a man aged 60 to 69 with urothelial cancer.

The chain carries TRBV29-1 and TRBJ1-2; TRBD1 matches 9 bases. V was clipped by 7 bases and J by 2 bases; unmatched bases: 5. This CDR3 is built from 13 residues. Germline V lookup: CDR1 SQVTM, CDR2 ANQGSEA. The CDR3 loop is CSDRDRANYGYTF. CDR3 sequence (DNA): TGCAGCGATCGGGACAGGGCCAACTATGGCTACACCTTC.

The chain uses TRBV28 and TRBJ2-7; D is uncertain. Germline V lookup: CDR1 MDHEN, CDR2 SYDVKM. The length of the CDR3 is 12 residues. V lost 2 bases to trimming and J lost 5 bases, with 7 bases between them. CDR3 amino acids: CASSLIADEQYF. The CDR3 DNA is TGTGCCAGCAGTTTAATCGCGGACGAGCAGTACTTC.

The chain links TRBV11-3 to TRBJ1-1; 9 bases map to TRBD1. V was pared by 4 bases and J by 6 bases, with 9 bases of the junction left unmatched. This CDR3 is 15 amino acids long. Germline V lookup: CDR1 SGHNT, CDR2 YENEEA. CDR3 in DNA: TGTGCCAGCAGCTCCCCCGCGGGACAGGGACCTGAAGCTTTCTTT. Translating gives CASSSPAGQGPEAFF.

The CDR3 protein is CASSPISGLEDTQYF. CDR3 nucleotide sequence: TGTGCCAGCTCACCAATATCGGGACTCGAAGATACGCAGTATTTT. The chain is built from TRBV18 and TRBJ2-3; a possible D gene is TRBD2 (6 bases). Germline assignment: CDR1 KGHSH and CDR2 LQKENI. Trimming took off 2 bases at V and 5 bases at J, with 14 bases between the two ends. The CDR3 is 15 residues long.

This clone was detected only a few times. The rearrangement joins TRBV9 to TRBJ2-7; TRBD1 or TRBD2 may be the D gene (6 bases each). The CDR3 loop spans 14 amino acids. The V end lost 0 bases, the J end lost 2 bases, and 9 bases lay between the germline ends. Germline V gives CDR1 SGDLS, CDR2 YYNGEE. The CDR3 sequence: CASSVDGGPYEQYF. CDR3 coding DNA: TGTGCCAGCAGCGTAGATGGGGGGCCCTACGAGCAGTACTTC.

The chain has TRBV9 and TRBJ1-4, with 7 bases identical to TRBD1. The germline gives CDR1 SGDLS, CDR2 YYNGEE. With 3 bases clipped from V and 0 bases from J, the junction kept 5 bases outside the gene matches. The CDR3 covers 16 residues. CDR3 in DNA: TGTGCCAGCAGCGATCGGGACAGCGCAACTAATGAAAAACTGTTTTTT. Its protein is CASSDRDSATNEKLFF.

The rearrangement links TRBV6-8 to TRBJ2-7; 12 bases agree with TRBD2. Trimming at V came to 6 bases and at J to 7 bases, leaving 4 bases not matched to a gene. The CDR3 is 13 amino acids. Per germline, CDR1 MNHGY and CDR2 SAAAGT. CDR3 in amino acids: CASSRGLAGEQYF. CDR3 in DNA: TGTGCCAGCAGCCGCGGACTAGCGGGGGAGCAGTACTTC.

This clone was counted many times. V and J are TRBV11-3 and TRBJ1-4; the match to TRBD1 covers 9 bases. This CDR3 is built from 16 residues. Germline V gives CDR1 SGHNT, CDR2 YENEEA. The junction had 7 bases not matched to a gene; V was cut back by 5 bases and J by 3 bases. CDR3 amino acids: CASSRAQGAANEKLFF. The CDR3 nucleotides read TGTGCCAGCAGCCGCGCACAGGGGGCAGCTAATGAAAAACTGTTTTTT.

This clone was observed a few times. The chain couples TRBV9 to TRBJ2-5; 8 bases match TRBD1. This CDR3 spans 15 amino acids. The V gene end was trimmed by 2 bases and the J gene end by 4 bases; junction bases not matched to a gene: 7. CDR1 and CDR2 (germline): SGDLS, YYNGEE. The CDR3 nucleotides read TGTGCCAGCAGCGTCGGACAGGGTGGGGTAGAGACCCAGTACTTC. This encodes CASSVGQGGVETQYF.

This sequence joins TRBV12-5 and TRBJ1-5; 9 nucleotides match TRBD1. The V and J ends lost 3 bases and 4 bases, in that order; junction bases with no gene match: 1. Looked up from germline, CDR1 is LGHNT and CDR2 is FRNRAP. CDR3 size: 14 residues. CDR3 protein: CASGFGQGNQPQHF. The CDR3 DNA reads TGTGCTAGTGGTTTCGGACAGGGGAATCAGCCCCAGCATTTT.

The CDR3 is CASSPPGISYEQYF. The DNA for the CDR3 is TGTGCCAGCTCACCCCCAGGGATTTCCTACGAGCAGTACTTC. The rearrangement joins TRBV18 to TRBJ2-7; D might be TRBD1 (5 bases). The CDR3 consists of 14 residues. V was pared by 3 bases and J by 1 base, with 10 bases between. Germline loops: CDR1 KGHSH, CDR2 LQKENI.

This clone was counted between two and nine times. The chain couples TRBV6-8 to TRBJ2-1; D remains unclear. Germline V gene lookup returns CDR1 MNHGY and CDR2 SAAAGT. The CDR3 totals 15 residues. Trimming left V 8 bases short and J 5 bases short, with 19 bases between. The CDR3 DNA sequence: TGTGCCAGCTTCCACGGAGCTGACGCGAACAATGAGCAGTTCTTC. Translation gives CASFHGADANNEQFF.

This clone was counted a few times. The V and J genes are TRBV9 and TRBJ2-1; no definite D call. The CDR3 contains 15 residues. The ends were cut back, 1 base at V and 0 bases at J, with 8 bases in the middle. The germline CDR1 and CDR2 sequences are SGDLS and YYNGEE. CDR3 coding DNA: TGTGCCAGCAGCGTATATGGAAGCTCCTACAATGAGCAGTTCTTC. It specifies CASSVYGSSYNEQFF.

This clone occurred a few times. The rearrangement joins TRBV4-1 to TRBJ2-7; D is unclear. CDR1 is MGHRA, CDR2 YSYEKL, per germline. Deletions cut 0 bases from V and 7 bases from J, with 10 bases between. CDR3 length: 13 amino acids. CDR3 sequence: CASSQDLSREQYF. The CDR3 nucleotides are TGCGCCAGCAGCCAAGATCTCTCGCGGGAGCAGTACTTC.

This clone was seen a few times. J is TRBJ1-5 and V is TRBV6-8; tentative D call: TRBD1 (5 bases). V was cut by 8 bases and J by 4 bases, with 12 bases left in between. Germline CDR1 is MNHGY and CDR2 is SAAAGT. The CDR3 contains 13 residues. The CDR3 region is CASRGTLNQPQHF. In DNA, the CDR3 is TGTGCCAGCCGCGGGACTCTTAATCAGCCCCAGCATTTT.

In this sample, this clone turned up a few times. The J gene is TRBJ1-3, the V gene TRBV7-5. TRBV7-5 is classified as a pseudogene. The CDR3 extends over 14 amino acids. The CDR3 coding sequence is TGTGCCAGCAGCTTACAGAGCTCTGGAAACACCATATATTTT. This translates into CASSLQSSGNTIYF.

This clone occurred a few times. The rearrangement joins TRBV19 to TRBJ2-1, with D perhaps assigned TRBD1 or TRBD2 (6 bases each). Germline CDR1 is LNHDA and CDR2 is SQIVND (reference sequence). Trimming left V 9 bases short and J 5 bases short, with 17 bases between. This CDR3 is 14 amino acids long. CDR3 amino acids: CASTVRRGDNEQFF. The CDR3 bases are TGTGCCAGCACCGTGAGAAGGGGGGACAATGAGCAGTTCTTC.

V and J are TRBV18 and TRBJ1-4; D gene ambiguous. The CDR3 has 15 residues. Trimming stripped 3 bases from V and 10 bases from J, with 18 bases between. Germline CDR1 reads KGHSH; CDR2 reads LQKENI. The chain's CDR3 is CASSPTGPSPGKLFF. The CDR3 DNA sequence: TGTGCCAGCTCACCGACCGGGCCCAGTCCGGGAAAACTGTTTTTT.

The rearrangement links TRBV6-8 to TRBJ1-4; TRBD1 aligns across 11 bases. The V gene end was trimmed by 11 bases and the J gene end by 5 bases; junction bases not matched to a gene: 10. The CDR3 loop spans 15 amino acids. Germline V gene sequence: CDR1 MNHGY, CDR2 SAAAGT. In DNA, the CDR3 is TGTGCCTCCAGGACAGGGGGCTCATCAAATGAAAAACTGTTTTTT. Protein: CASRTGGSSNEKLFF.

This chain links TRBV30 with TRBJ1-1; D gene uncertain. Trimming stripped 4 bases from V and 0 bases from J, with 12 bases between. Germline V lookup: CDR1 GTSNPN, CDR2 SVGIG (reference sequence). This CDR3 spans 14 amino acids. The CDR3 DNA sequence: TGTGCCTGGATGTCCCCCGAACTGAACACTGAAGCTTTCTTT. Amino acid sequence: CAWMSPELNTEAFF.

The V and J genes are TRBV6-8 and TRBJ1-3, with TRBD1 as a possible D gene (5 bases). The ends were cut back, 7 bases at V and 0 bases at J, with 16 bases in the middle. Germline V lookup: CDR1 MNHGY, CDR2 SAAAGT. The CDR3 has 16 amino acids. The CDR3 is CASIRPGPDSGNTIYF. CDR3 bases: TGTGCCAGCATTCGCCCGGGACCGGACTCTGGAAACACCATATATTTT.